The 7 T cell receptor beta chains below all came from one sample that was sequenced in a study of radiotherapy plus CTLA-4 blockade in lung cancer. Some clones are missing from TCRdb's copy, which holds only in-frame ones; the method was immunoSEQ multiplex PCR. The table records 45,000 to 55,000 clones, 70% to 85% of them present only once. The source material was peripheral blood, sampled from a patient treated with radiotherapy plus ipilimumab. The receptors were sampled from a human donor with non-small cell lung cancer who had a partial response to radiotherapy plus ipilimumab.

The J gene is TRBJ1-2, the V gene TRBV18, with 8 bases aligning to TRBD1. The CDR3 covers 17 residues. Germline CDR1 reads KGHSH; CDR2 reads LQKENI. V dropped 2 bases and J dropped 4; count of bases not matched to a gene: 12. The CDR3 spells CASSPMQGALYGYGYTF. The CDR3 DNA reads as TGTGCCAGCTCACCAATGCAGGGGGCGCTTTACGGCTATGGCTACACCTTC.

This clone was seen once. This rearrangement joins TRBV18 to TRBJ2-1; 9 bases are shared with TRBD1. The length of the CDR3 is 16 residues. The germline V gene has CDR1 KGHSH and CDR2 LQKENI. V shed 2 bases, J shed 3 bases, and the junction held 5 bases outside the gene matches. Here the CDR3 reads CASSPGTGGFYNEQFF. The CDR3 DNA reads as TGTGCCAGCTCACCAGGAACAGGGGGCTTCTACAATGAGCAGTTCTTC.

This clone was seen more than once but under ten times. For the CDR3, the DNA is TGTGCCAGCAGCCAAGAGGGAGCTAGCGGGGGGAACATTCAGTACTTC. Amino acids: CASSQEGASGGNIQYF. This chain links TRBV5-4 with TRBJ2-4; 11 nucleotides match TRBD2. Germline-derived CDR1 and CDR2 are SGHNT and YYREEE (reference sequence). Trimming cost V 4 bases and J 7 bases; bases outside gene matches: 10. The CDR3 contains 16 residues. Combining the CDR3 with reference TRBV5-4 and TRBJ2-4 gives the whole variable domain ETGVTQSPTHLIKTRGQQVTLRCSSQSGHNTVSWYQQALGQGPQFIFQYYREEENGRGNFPPRFSGLQFPNYSSELNVNALELDDSALYLCASSQEGASGGNIQYFGAGTRLSVL.

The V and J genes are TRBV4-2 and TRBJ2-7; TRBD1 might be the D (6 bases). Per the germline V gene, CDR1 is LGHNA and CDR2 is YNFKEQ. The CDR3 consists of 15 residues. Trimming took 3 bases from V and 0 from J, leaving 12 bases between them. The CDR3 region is CASSQSDSYSYEQYF. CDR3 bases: TGTGCCAGCAGCCAGTCGGACAGTTACTCCTACGAGCAGTACTTC.

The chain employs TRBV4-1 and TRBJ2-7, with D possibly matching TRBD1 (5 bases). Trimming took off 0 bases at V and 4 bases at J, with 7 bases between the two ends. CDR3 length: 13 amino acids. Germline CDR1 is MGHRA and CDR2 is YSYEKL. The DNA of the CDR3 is TGCGCCAGCAGCCAAGAGAACAGGTACGAGCAGTACTTC. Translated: CASSQENRYEQYF.

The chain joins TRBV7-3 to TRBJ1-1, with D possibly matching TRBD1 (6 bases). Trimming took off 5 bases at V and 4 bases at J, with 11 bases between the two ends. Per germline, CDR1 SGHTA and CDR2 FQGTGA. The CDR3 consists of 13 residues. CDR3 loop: CASSPRQVTEAFF. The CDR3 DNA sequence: TGTGCCAGCAGCCCGCGACAGGTCACTGAAGCTTTCTTT.

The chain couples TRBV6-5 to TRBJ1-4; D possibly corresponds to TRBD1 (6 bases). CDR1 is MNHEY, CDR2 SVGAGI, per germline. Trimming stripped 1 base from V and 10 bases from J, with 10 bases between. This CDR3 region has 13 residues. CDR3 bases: TGTGCCAGCAGTTACTTCCGAGGGGGAAAACTGTTTTTT. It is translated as CASSYFRGGKLFF.